Following are 8 T cell receptor beta chains from one sample sequenced in a study of neurological immune-mediated disorders. TCRdb analysed the 5' RACE reads with MiXCR anew, one entry per CDR3 protein. The sample contains approximately 70,000 distinct CDR3 sequences, about a tenth of which appear only once. Indicated time point: longitudinal time-point 1 (baseline). Sequenced sample: PBMCs. These receptor sequences come from a man aged 30-40 years in good health.

This clonotype was counted at least ten times. The rearrangement uses TRBV29-1 and TRBJ2-3; 8 positions match TRBD1. Germline V lookup: CDR1 SQVTM, CDR2 ANQGSEA. The CDR3 runs to 10 residues. The junction had 7 bases not matched to a gene; V was cut back by 7 bases and J by 13 bases. The CDR3 DNA follows: TGCAGCGCGGGACAGGACCGCGAGTATTTT. Translating gives CSAGQDREYF.

There are many counts of this clonotype. As DNA, the CDR3 is TGTGCCAGCAGCGGTTGGACTAGCGTCTACGAGCAGTACTTC. As protein: CASSGWTSVYEQYF. This rearrangement joins TRBV7-2 to TRBJ2-7; TRBD2 matches 9 bases. In germline, CDR1 is SGHTA, CDR2 FQGNSA. V trimming: 5 bases; J trimming: 3 bases; junction bases outside the gene matches: 5. This CDR3 has 14 amino acids.

The sample holds many counts of this clonotype. This chain links TRBV7-2 with TRBJ1-3; a possible D gene is TRBD1 (5 bases). The CDR3 is 15 residues long. V lost 5 bases and J lost 6, with 17 bases in between. Germline CDR1 reads SGHTA; CDR2 reads FQGNSA. The CDR3 loop is CASSRSRQTENTIYF. The DNA for the CDR3 is TGTGCCAGCAGCCGATCCAGACAGACTGAAAACACCATATATTTT.

In this sample, this clonotype turned up a few times. The chain links TRBV28 to TRBJ2-7; perhaps TRBD1 as D (6 bases). Germline V gives CDR1 MDHEN, CDR2 SYDVKM. The CDR3 loop spans 13 amino acids. Trimming left V 5 bases short and J 6 bases short, with 14 bases between. CDR3 nucleotides: TGTGCCAGCAGTGATCCGGGACATATCGAGCAGTACTTC. This encodes CASSDPGHIEQYF.

The J gene is TRBJ1-5, the V gene TRBV12-3 or TRBV12-4; tentatively, D is TRBD1 (5 bases). This CDR3 is 13 amino acids long. Trimming removed 4 bases at V and 7 bases at J, with 11 bases between. As DNA, the CDR3 is TGTGCCAGCAGTTCCGGGGCAAGGCAGCCCCAGCATTTT. Protein: CASSSGARQPQHF.

There are many counts of this clonotype. V and J are TRBV9 and TRBJ2-1; 10 nucleotides match TRBD2. The V gene end was trimmed by 5 bases and the J gene end by 3 bases; junction bases not matched to a gene: 5. Germline lookup yields CDR1 SGDLS and CDR2 YYNGEE. CDR3 size: 15 residues. The CDR3 DNA reads TGTGCCAGCAGTCAAAGGACTAGCGGCTACAATGAGCAGTTCTTC. Translating it yields CASSQRTSGYNEQFF.

This clonotype was found once. A clone one base away is much larger, so this may be a read error. V gene TRBV7-2 combines with J gene TRBJ1-5; the D is unclear. This CDR3 contains 12 residues. V gave up 1 base and J gave up 7 bases, with 5 bases separating them. Per germline, CDR1 SGHTA and CDR2 FQGNSA. DNA for the CDR3: TGTGCCAGCAGCTTAGATCAACAGCCCCAGCATTTT. It yields the protein CASSLDQQPQHF.

The sample holds many counts of this clonotype. J is TRBJ2-3 and V is TRBV7-9, with 9 bases that match TRBD1. This CDR3 contains 16 residues. CDR1 and CDR2 from the germline V gene are SEHNR and FQNEAQ (reference sequence). Germline trimming cut 5 bases from V and 3 bases from J; bases unmatched to any gene: 9. The CDR3 DNA follows: TGTGCCAGCAGCACGACCGGGACAGGGTCTACAGATACGCAGTATTTT. Translation: CASSTTGTGSTDTQYF.